What follows describes a single T cell receptor (beta chain). Antigen specificity is unknown. The data originate from a study of T cells after yellow fever vaccination. The 5'RACE template-switching step produced TCR cDNA and added a universal primer site and UMIs. Using its own MiXCR run on the 5' RACE reads, TCRdb lists one record per CDR3 protein. The sample shows approximately 150,000 distinct CDR3 sequences, approximately 6.2% of them seen only once. General study findings and limits: Any FACS-sorted repertoire could hold abundant clonotypes that contaminate it from the bulk population. Clonotype sharing between CD4 and CD8 compartments was small. The secondary response peaked faster, at day 5 versus 15, but was weaker.

The CDR3 is 14 residues long. V was pared by 3 bases and J by 1 base, with 6 bases between. Germline V gene sequence: CDR1 LGHNA, CDR2 YNFKEQ. This specimen was CD4+ T cells sorted from PBMCs, taken on the day of the first yellow fever vaccination. The source is a man aged 18 to 35 who received the YFV17D yellow fever vaccine. The chain recombines TRBV4-2 with TRBJ2-2; D gene uncertain. CDR3 coding DNA: TGTGCCAGCAGCCAGAGTCGGAACACCGGGGAGCTGTTTTTT. The encoded protein is CASSQSRNTGELFF.